Below are 19 T cell receptor beta chains sequenced from a single sample in a study of cytomegalovirus exposure and HLA in healthy donors. 60 Vbeta and 13 Jbeta primers were used in PCR. Libraries were prepared by immunoSEQ multiplex PCR; TCRdb keeps only in-frame clonotypes and omits some of them. The top ten hold roughly 6.3% of the sample, which has about 160,000 clones, 80% seen once. Specimen: PBMCs. All receptors come from a male donor in good health and CMV-seropositive.

A single count supports this clone. One end of the junction does not line up with germline, which may come from a read error. This chain's CDR3 is CASRLSPGGGHEQYF. DNA for the CDR3: TGTGCCAGCCGTTTGTCCCCCGGGGGGGGTCACGAGCAGTACTTC. The chain has TRBV27 and TRBJ2-7; 8 bases fit TRBD2. The germline V gene has CDR1 MNHEY and CDR2 SMNVEV (reference sequence). The CDR3 is 15 residues long.

The chain has TRBV7-8 and TRBJ2-7; 9 bases fit TRBD2. Looked up from germline, CDR1 is SGHVS and CDR2 is FQNEAQ. The length of the CDR3 is 16 residues. The junction had 6 bases not matched to a gene; V was cut back by 3 bases and J by 0 bases. The CDR3 sequence: CASSFRREGSSYEQYF. CDR3 nucleotides: TGTGCCAGCAGCTTTAGGCGGGAGGGCTCCTCCTACGAGCAGTACTTC.

Remarks on this clone: Within the sample, other DNA sequences also encode this same CDR3. The chain has TRBV5-4 and TRBJ1-5; D gene uncertain. V was trimmed by 3 bases and J by 0 bases, leaving 10 bases between them. The CDR3 loop spans 15 amino acids. Per germline, CDR1 SGHNT and CDR2 YYREEE (reference sequence). In nucleotides, the CDR3 is TGTGCCAGCAGCTCCGGACGGGATAGCAATCAGCCCCAGCATTTT. Translated: CASSSGRDSNQPQHF.

CDR3 sequence (DNA): TGTGCCTGGAGTCACGGGGGTTACGAGCAGTACTTC. Translated: CAWSHGGYEQYF. The V call is TRBV30, the J call TRBJ2-7; tentative D call: TRBD2 (6 bases). The V and J ends lost 2 bases and 4 bases respectively, with 9 bases between them. The CDR3 has 12 residues. Germline values: CDR1 GTSNPN, CDR2 SVGIG (reference sequence).

CDR3 sequence: CAAAAPPRTANTGELFF. CDR3 nucleotides: TGTGCTGCAGCAGCCCCCCCCCGGACAGCGAACACCGGGGAGCTGTTTTTT. The J gene is TRBJ2-2, the V gene TRBV7-9, with D tentatively TRBD1 (6 bases). The CDR3 totals 17 residues. Germline CDR1 and CDR2: SEHNR and FQNEAQ (reference sequence).

The chain combines TRBV5-5 with TRBJ2-7; 8 nucleotides match TRBD1. With 5 bases clipped from V and 5 bases from J, the junction kept 3 bases outside the gene matches. There are 12 residues in the CDR3. Germline values: CDR1 SGHKS, CDR2 YYEKEE (reference sequence). CDR3 DNA: TGTGCCAGCAGGGGACAGGTTGACGAGCAGTACTTC. Its protein product is CASRGQVDEQYF.

The CDR3 sequence is CASSFWGQGYGYTF. Here the CDR3 DNA reads TGTGCCAGCAGCTTTTGGGGACAGGGCTATGGCTACACCTTC. The rearrangement links TRBV5-4 to TRBJ1-2; 9 bases align to TRBD1. CDR3 length: 14 amino acids. J lost 4 bases, V lost 2 bases, and 3 bases had no gene match. CDR1 is SGHNT, CDR2 YYREEE, per germline (reference sequence).

The chain links TRBV5-4 to TRBJ1-3; 7 bases are a match to TRBD1. CDR1 is SGHNT and CDR2 is YYREEE in the germline V gene (reference sequence). V lost 0 bases, J lost 3 bases, and 3 bases stayed unmatched. The CDR3 runs 15 residues. CDR3 coding DNA: TGTGCCAGCAGCTTGGGAGGGGGCTATGGAAACACCATATATTTT. It is translated as CASSLGGGYGNTIYF.

This rearrangement joins TRBV6-4 to TRBJ1-1; 11 bases align to TRBD1. Germline values: CDR1 MRHNA, CDR2 SNTAGT. Losses at the gene ends were 4 bases for V and 1 base for J; bases not matched to a gene: 2. The CDR3 consists of 15 residues. CDR3 coding DNA: TGTGCCAGCAGTGGGACAGGGGGCCCGAACACTGAAGCTTTCTTT. It codes for CASSGTGGPNTEAFF.

This clone was picked up one time. V and J are TRBV21-1 and TRBJ2-2; TRBD1 reflects the table's D call only, with no check against the DNA. TRBV21-1 is a pseudogene segment. There are 19 residues in the CDR3. The CDR3 DNA reads TGTGCCAGCAGCAAATTCCATGCAGGGAAGAAGGGGAACACCGGGGAGCTGTTTTTT. This sequence encodes CASSKFHAGKKGNTGELFF.

The rearrangement uses TRBV5-1 and TRBJ2-3; D is perhaps TRBD2 (6 bases). Deletions cut 4 bases from V and 1 base from J, with 10 bases between. CDR1 is SGHRS, CDR2 YFSETQ, per germline. This CDR3 contains 14 residues. The CDR3 is CASSLGGGTDTQYF. The CDR3 DNA reads as TGCGCCAGCAGCCTGGGGGGAGGCACAGATACGCAGTATTTT.

This rearrangement joins TRBV14 to TRBJ1-4; TRBD1 matches 10 bases. CDR1 is SGHDN, CDR2 FVKESK, per germline. Trimming removed 4 bases from V and 7 bases from J; junction bases left unmatched: 6. This CDR3 has 15 amino acids. This CDR3 is CASSRAGDRGEKLFF. CDR3 DNA sequence: TGTGCCAGCAGCCGGGCGGGGGACAGGGGTGAAAAACTGTTTTTT.

The CDR3 region is CAYGEGNEQYF. DNA of the CDR3: TGTGCCTACGGGGAGGGCAACGAGCAGTACTTC. The chain couples TRBV15 to TRBJ2-7, with 7 bases lining up with TRBD2. After removal of 11 bases from V and 5 bases from J, the junction contained 6 bases not matched to a gene. The CDR3 consists of 11 residues. Germline V gene data show CDR1 as LNHNV and CDR2 as YYDKDF (reference sequence).

This clone was counted only a few times. The chain uses TRBV7-2 and TRBJ2-1, with 9 positions matching TRBD1. The CDR3 runs to 17 residues. Germline CDR1 is SGHTA and CDR2 is FQGNSA. J was trimmed by 5 bases and V by 1 base; bases with no gene match: 9. The CDR3 region is CASSLVIDRGANNEQFF. CDR3 nucleotide sequence: TGTGCCAGCAGCTTAGTAATCGACAGGGGGGCAAACAATGAGCAGTTCTTC.

For the CDR3, the DNA is TGTGCCAGCAGTTCCGGAGGGGTGGGCACTGAAGCTTTCTTT. It encodes CASSSGGVGTEAFF. V gene TRBV28 combines with J gene TRBJ1-1, with D possibly TRBD1 on 5 matching bases. The CDR3 has 14 amino acids. V lost 4 bases, J lost 4 bases, and 13 bases lay in between. Germline values: CDR1 MDHEN, CDR2 SYDVKM.

The rearrangement uses TRBV5-5 and TRBJ2-1; 10 bases align to TRBD2. V lost 3 bases to trimming and J lost 9 bases; unmatched junction nucleotides: 9. In germline, CDR1 is SGHKS, CDR2 YYEKEE (reference sequence). This CDR3 comprises 15 residues. CDR3 protein: CASSSQREGGSEQFF. In DNA, the CDR3 is TGTGCCAGCAGCTCCCAGCGGGAGGGAGGAAGTGAGCAGTTCTTC.

The chain links TRBV4-1 to TRBJ1-6; 11 bases match TRBD1. This CDR3 has 16 residues. In germline, CDR1 is MGHRA, CDR2 YSYEKL. Losses at the gene ends were 3 bases for V and 8 bases for J; bases not matched to a gene: 6. The CDR3 reads CASSHGTGGYDSPLHF. The CDR3 nucleotides are TGCGCCAGCAGCCACGGGACAGGGGGGTATGATTCACCCCTCCACTTT.

The chain employs TRBV19 and TRBJ2-7; 8 positions match TRBD1. J lost 4 bases, V lost 10 bases, and 3 bases had no gene match. Per the germline V gene, CDR1 is LNHDA and CDR2 is SQIVND (reference sequence). The CDR3 totals 11 residues. CDR3 residues: CATGQGYEQYF. The CDR3 region has the DNA TGTGCCACCGGACAGGGATACGAGCAGTACTTC.

This rearrangement joins TRBV30 to TRBJ1-6, with 7 bases matching TRBD1. The CDR3 is 14 amino acids. The germline gives CDR1 GTSNPN, CDR2 SVGIG (reference sequence). After removal of 3 bases from V and 4 bases from J, the junction contained 3 bases not matched to a gene. CDR3 DNA sequence: TGTGCCTGGAGGGCAGGGGGATATAATTCACCCCTCCACTTT. Its translation: CAWRAGGYNSPLHF.